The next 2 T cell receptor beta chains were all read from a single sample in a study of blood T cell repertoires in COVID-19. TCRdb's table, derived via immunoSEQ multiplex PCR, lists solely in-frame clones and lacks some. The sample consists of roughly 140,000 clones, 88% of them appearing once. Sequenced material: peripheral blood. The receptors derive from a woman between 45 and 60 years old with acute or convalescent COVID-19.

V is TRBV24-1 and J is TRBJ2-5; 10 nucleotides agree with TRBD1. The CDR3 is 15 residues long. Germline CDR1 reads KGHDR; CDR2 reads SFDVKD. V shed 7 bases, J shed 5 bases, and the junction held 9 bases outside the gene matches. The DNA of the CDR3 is TGTGCCACCAGCGGACAGGGGGACCTCTGGGAGACCCAGTACTTC. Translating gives CATSGQGDLWETQYF.

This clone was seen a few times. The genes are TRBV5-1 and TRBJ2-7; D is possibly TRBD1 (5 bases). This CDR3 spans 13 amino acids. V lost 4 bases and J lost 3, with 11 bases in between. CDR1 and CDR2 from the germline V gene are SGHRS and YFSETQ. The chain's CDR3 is CASSVGHDYEQYF. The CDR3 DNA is TGCGCCAGCAGCGTAGGACACGACTACGAGCAGTACTTC.